The sample holds many counts of the clone carrying this TCR beta chain. No antigen is known for it. The data derive from a study of lung T cells in sarcoidosis with Löfgren's syndrome. Whole-study results and caveats: Paired TRAV12-1/TRBV2 TCRs showed CDR3 homology and preferential pairing.

TCRdb itself ran the reads through MiXCR, one entry per CDR3 protein. The repertoire holds tens of thousands of distinct CDR3 sequences, with about 20% as singletons. This CDR3 is built from 13 residues. The germline V and J ends were trimmed by 3 bases and 1 base, with 7 bases remaining between them. The V gene's germline CDR1 is LNHNV and CDR2 YYDKDF (reference sequence). The specimen sequenced was CD4+ T cells from PBMCs. The V and J genes are TRBV15 and TRBJ2-7; the D is unclear. The source of this sequence is a human donor with sarcoidosis (Löfgren's syndrome or another form), or a control subject (not recorded which). For the CDR3, the DNA is TGTGCCACCAGCAGGGACCTTTCCTACGAGCAGTACGTC. This encodes CATSRDLSYEQYV.